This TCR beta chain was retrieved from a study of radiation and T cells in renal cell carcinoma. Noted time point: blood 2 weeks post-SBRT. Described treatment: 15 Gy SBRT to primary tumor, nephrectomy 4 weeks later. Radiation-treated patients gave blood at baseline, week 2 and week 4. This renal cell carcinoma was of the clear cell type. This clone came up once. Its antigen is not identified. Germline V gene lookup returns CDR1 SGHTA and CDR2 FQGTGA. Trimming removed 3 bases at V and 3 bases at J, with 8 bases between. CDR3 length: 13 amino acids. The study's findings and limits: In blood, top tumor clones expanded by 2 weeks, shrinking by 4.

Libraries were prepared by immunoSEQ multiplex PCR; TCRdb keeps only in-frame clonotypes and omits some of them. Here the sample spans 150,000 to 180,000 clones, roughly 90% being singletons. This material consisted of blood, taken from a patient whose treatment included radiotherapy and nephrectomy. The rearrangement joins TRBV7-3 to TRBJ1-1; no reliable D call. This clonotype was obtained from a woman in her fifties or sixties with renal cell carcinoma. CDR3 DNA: TGTGCCAGCAGCTTCCACATGGACACTGAAGCTTTCTTT. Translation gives CASSFHMDTEAFF.